Shown below are 32 T cell receptor beta chains from a single sample sequenced in a study of cytomegalovirus exposure and HLA in healthy donors. PCR primers comprised 60 Vbeta and 13 Jbeta primers. Method: immunoSEQ multiplex PCR; TCRdb's copy keeps in-frame clones and lacks some. The data hold under 120,000 clones, with roughly 71% observed a single time. The sample consisted of PBMCs. The receptors stem from a middle-aged man in good health and CMV-seropositive.

The chain combines TRBV7-6 with TRBJ2-7; D is ambiguous. V lost 0 bases and J lost 0, with 12 bases in between. The CDR3 has 16 amino acids. Germline V gives CDR1 SGHVS, CDR2 FNYEAQ. CDR3 sequence (DNA): TGTGCCAGCAGCTTAGCGCTCGGGTGGTTCTCCTACGAGCAGTACGTC. Translating it yields CASSLALGWFSYEQYV.

The J gene is TRBJ2-2, the V gene TRBV5-1, with TRBD2 matching over 11 bases. Germline V gene sequence: CDR1 SGHRS, CDR2 YFSETQ. The CDR3 totals 15 residues. Germline trimming cut 6 bases from V and 6 bases from J; bases unmatched to any gene: 7. DNA of the CDR3: TGCGCCAGCACCGATCCGGGACTAGCGGCCGGGGAGCTGTTTTTT. Its protein is CASTDPGLAAGELFF.

The chain joins TRBV10-1 to TRBJ2-7, with no clear D. Trimming removed 4 bases at V and 2 bases at J, with 9 bases between. Germline V gene lookup returns CDR1 WNHNN and CDR2 SYGVQD (reference sequence). CDR3 length: 13 amino acids. CDR3 amino acids: CASSGGGTYEQYF. DNA of the CDR3: TGCGCCAGCAGTGGCGGCGGTACCTACGAGCAGTACTTC.

The rearrangement links TRBV5-1 to TRBJ2-7; 7 nucleotides agree with TRBD2. V lost 0 bases and J lost 0; bases outside the gene matches: 3. The CDR3 runs to 15 residues. Germline CDR1 reads SGHRS; CDR2 reads YFSETQ. CDR3 sequence: CASSLAGGPSYEQYV. The CDR3 bases are TGCGCCAGCAGCTTGGCGGGAGGACCCTCCTACGAGCAGTACGTC.

The chain has TRBV9 and TRBJ1-1; no clear D. CDR1 is SGDLS, CDR2 YYNGEE, per germline. The CDR3 has 13 amino acids. The V end was cut by 7 bases, the J end by 2 bases, with 12 bases between. The CDR3 DNA reads as TGTGCCAGCGCCTATGGGCCCAACACTGAAGCTTTCTTT. Protein sequence: CASAYGPNTEAFF.

This clone came up a few times. The rearrangement links TRBV9 to TRBJ2-7, with D uncertain. The V gene's germline CDR1 is SGDLS and CDR2 YYNGEE. Between the trimmed V and J ends, which lost 0 bases and 6 bases, there was a span of 10 bases. The CDR3 extends over 13 amino acids. The CDR3: CASSVEPGTEQYF. The DNA of the CDR3 is TGTGCCAGCAGCGTAGAACCGGGTACCGAGCAGTACTTC.

The J gene is TRBJ2-7, the V gene TRBV18, with 8 bases lining up with TRBD2. The CDR3 is 14 residues long. V shed 3 bases and J 4 bases; nucleotides not matched to a gene: 5. CDR1 and CDR2 (germline): KGHSH, LQKENI. Here the CDR3 DNA reads TGTGCCAGCTCACCCTTTAGCGGGGAATACGAGCAGTACGTC. Its protein product is CASSPFSGEYEQYV.

DNA for the CDR3: TGTGCCAGCAGTCGGGACTCTTCGGGACAGCCCCAGCATTTT. Translated, it gives CASSRDSSGQPQHF. The rearrangement uses TRBV9 and TRBJ1-5; D might be TRBD1 (5 bases). CDR1 and CDR2 (germline): SGDLS, YYNGEE. The V and J ends lost 5 bases and 7 bases respectively, with 16 bases between them. This CDR3 is 14 amino acids long.

Only one count was recorded for this clone. The chain is built from TRBV27 and TRBJ1-4; 9 bases fit TRBD1. The J segment lost 5 bases and the V segment lost 5 bases, leaving 6 bases of the junction unmatched. CDR1 MNHEY and CDR2 SMNVEV come from the germline V gene (reference sequence). The CDR3 consists of 15 residues. This CDR3 is CASSLTGGPNEKLFF. The DNA of the CDR3 is TGTGCCAGCAGTCTTACAGGGGGCCCCAATGAAAAACTGTTTTTT.

The chain links TRBV9 to TRBJ2-5, with D possibly TRBD1 on 5 matching bases. The CDR3 is made up of 13 amino acids. Trimming cost V 4 bases and J 2 bases, with 9 bases left between them. Looked up from germline, CDR1 is SGDLS and CDR2 is YYNGEE. CDR3 protein: CASSWTPQETQYF. In nucleotides, the CDR3 is TGTGCCAGCAGCTGGACACCTCAAGAGACCCAGTACTTC.

The chain links TRBV2 to TRBJ2-7, with 8 bases that match TRBD1. This CDR3 is 13 amino acids long. V lost 5 bases and J lost 4; bases outside the gene matches: 4. CDR1 and CDR2 (germline): SNHLY, FYNNEI. The CDR3 protein is CASSPTGEYEQYV. CDR3 DNA sequence: TGTGCCAGCAGTCCGACAGGGGAGTACGAGCAGTACGTC.

The J gene is TRBJ2-5, the V gene TRBV5-6; 8 bases are a match to TRBD1. Germline CDR1 SGHDT, CDR2 YYEEEE. The ends lost 1 base at V and 4 bases at J; junction bases unmatched: 9. CDR3 length: 16 amino acids. The CDR3 nucleotides read TGTGCCAGCAGCTTGTATTCAGGGGGCGGAGGAGAGACCCAGTACTTC. Its translation: CASSLYSGGGGETQYF.

V usage is TRBV29-1 and J usage is TRBJ2-7, with 12 bases identical to TRBD2. This CDR3 contains 17 residues. Germline assignment: CDR1 SQVTM and CDR2 ANQGSEA. With V trimmed by 7 bases and J by 2 bases, 15 bases remained unmatched. DNA for the CDR3: TGCAGCGGCCCGGGACTAGCGGGCCTAGAAACTCCCTACGAGCAGTACTTC. Residues: CSGPGLAGLETPYEQYF.

The gene calls are TRBV15 and TRBJ1-4; tentative D call: TRBD1 (6 bases). The CDR3 contains 15 residues. The germline gives CDR1 LNHNV, CDR2 YYDKDF (reference sequence). Trimming took off 1 base at V and 8 bases at J, with 14 bases between the two ends. The CDR3 is CATSRVSTGTEKLFF. CDR3 nucleotides: TGTGCCACCAGCAGAGTCAGTACAGGGACGGAAAAACTGTTTTTT.

The CDR3 DNA follows: TGTGCCAGCAGAAACAGGGTCGAGGATGGCTACACCTTC. It encodes CASRNRVEDGYTF. The chain is built from TRBV28 and TRBJ1-2; a weak D match, TRBD1 (6 bases). Germline lookup yields CDR1 MDHEN and CDR2 SYDVKM. Trimming removed 6 bases at V and 6 bases at J, with 14 bases between. CDR3 length: 13 amino acids.

In DNA, the CDR3 is TGTGCCAGCAGCCGGGGACAGATCCTAACTGAAGCTTTCTTT. Translating it yields CASSRGQILTEAFF. The chain combines TRBV7-9 with TRBJ1-1; 7 bases are shared with TRBD1. The CDR3 runs to 14 residues. Trimming removed 5 bases from V and 5 bases from J; junction bases left unmatched: 8. Per the germline V gene, CDR1 is SEHNR and CDR2 is FQNEAQ (reference sequence). Filled out from reference TRBV7-9 and TRBJ1-1, the complete variable domain reads DTGVSQNPRHKITKRGQNVTFRCDPISEHNRLYWYRQTLGQGPEFLTYFQNEAQLEKSRLLSDRFSAERPKGSFSTLEIQRTEQGDSAMYLCASSRGQILTEAFFGQGTRLTVV.

The gene calls are TRBV10-3 and TRBJ1-1; 11 bases are a match to TRBD1. The CDR3 contains 16 residues. Per germline, CDR1 ENHRY and CDR2 SYGVKD. Trimming removed 7 bases from V and 2 bases from J; junction bases left unmatched: 9. The CDR3 sequence: CAIIAGTGGLNTEAFF. The CDR3 DNA is TGTGCCATCATCGCCGGGACAGGGGGGCTTAACACTGAAGCTTTCTTT.

The chain recombines TRBV5-5 with TRBJ2-7, with D perhaps matching TRBD1 (6 bases). The CDR3 loop spans 14 amino acids. V was trimmed by 3 bases and J by 6 bases, leaving 16 bases between them. Per germline, CDR1 SGHKS and CDR2 YYEKEE (reference sequence). The DNA of the CDR3 is TGTGCCAGCAGCTATTCCCACACAGGGAGCGAGCAGTACGTC. This sequence encodes CASSYSHTGSEQYV.

The V call is TRBV4-3, the J call TRBJ1-3, with D possibly TRBD1 on 5 matching bases. The CDR3 extends over 16 amino acids. Trimming removed 0 bases from V and 0 bases from J, with 9 bases in between. Germline assignment: CDR1 LGHNA and CDR2 YSLEER. CDR3 protein: CASSQDRTSSGNTIYF. CDR3 sequence (DNA): TGCGCCAGCAGCCAAGACAGGACAAGCTCTGGAAACACCATATATTTT.

The CDR3 nucleotides read TGTGCCAGCAGCCGGGACTTTGACTACGAGCAGTACTTC. This codes for CASSRDFDYEQYF. V gene TRBV7-8 combines with J gene TRBJ2-7; D is perhaps TRBD2 (6 bases). The CDR3 runs to 13 residues. With 5 bases removed from V and 3 bases from J, the gap between germline ends came to 11 bases. Per the germline V gene, CDR1 is SGHVS and CDR2 is FQNEAQ.

Here the CDR3 DNA reads TGTGCCAGCAGTTTATCTCGGACAGGGCAGACTGAAGCTTTCTTT. Translation gives CASSLSRTGQTEAFF. V is TRBV27 and J is TRBJ1-1; TRBD1 matches 8 bases. This CDR3 is built from 15 residues. J lost 5 bases, V lost 0 bases, and 5 bases had no gene match. Germline V gene lookup returns CDR1 MNHEY and CDR2 SMNVEV (reference sequence).

The chain has TRBV7-2 and TRBJ1-2; D remains unclear. This CDR3 contains 12 residues. The V gene lost 1 base and the J gene lost 10 bases, with 10 bases spanning the gap. Germline V gene lookup returns CDR1 SGHTA and CDR2 FQGNSA. The CDR3 region has the DNA TGTGCCAGCAGCTTAGTGTGGGGAGACTACACCTTC. Amino acids: CASSLVWGDYTF.

This CDR3 is CASSQPRETQYF. The CDR3 DNA reads TGCGCCAGCAGCCAACCCAGAGAGACCCAGTACTTC. The rearrangement links TRBV4-1 to TRBJ2-5, with D uncertain. V dropped 2 bases and J dropped 4 bases, with 5 bases sitting between them. The CDR3 spans 12 residues. The germline V gene encodes CDR1 MGHRA and CDR2 YSYEKL.

This chain links TRBV6-1 with TRBJ1-2, with 9 bases that match TRBD1. The CDR3 contains 15 residues. CDR1 and CDR2 from the germline V gene are MNHNS and SASEGT. After removal of 6 bases from V and 5 bases from J, the junction contained 10 bases not matched to a gene. The CDR3 DNA follows: TGTGCCAGCAGCCCACAGGGGGCTCTGAATTATGGCTACACCTTC. It encodes CASSPQGALNYGYTF.

The chain employs TRBV19 and TRBJ1-1, with D unresolved. Germline-derived CDR1 and CDR2 are LNHDA and SQIVND (reference sequence). V lost 0 bases, J lost 6 bases, and 11 bases lay in between. CDR3 length: 14 residues. As DNA, the CDR3 is TGTGCCAGTAGTATAGAGGCGGGCTTGGCTGAAGCTTTCTTT. It yields the protein CASSIEAGLAEAFF.

This chain connects TRBV2 to TRBJ1-1, with 9 nucleotides matching TRBD1. This CDR3 comprises 14 residues. Germline CDR1 reads SNHLY; CDR2 reads FYNNEI. Germline trimming cut 2 bases from V and 6 bases from J; bases unmatched to any gene: 4. The CDR3 protein is CASSESTGGPEAFF. DNA for the CDR3: TGTGCCAGCAGTGAATCGACAGGGGGGCCTGAAGCTTTCTTT.

The V gene is TRBV5-1, the J gene TRBJ2-2; 10 bases are a match to TRBD2. This CDR3 is 18 amino acids long. Germline loops: CDR1 SGHRS, CDR2 YFSETQ. Trimming at V came to 4 bases and at J to 4 bases, leaving 13 bases not matched to a gene. This CDR3 is CASSIDLLAGDFTGELFF. As DNA, the CDR3 is TGCGCCAGCAGCATTGACCTGCTAGCGGGAGATTTCACCGGGGAGCTGTTTTTT. Based on the CDR3 plus reference TRBV5-1 and TRBJ2-2, the full variable domain is KAGVTQTPRYLIKTRGQQVTLSCSPISGHRSVSWYQQTPGQGLQFLFEYFSETQRNKGNFPGRFSGRQFSNSRSEMNVSTLELGDSALYLCASSIDLLAGDFTGELFFGEGSRLTVL.

This sequence joins TRBV6-5 and TRBJ1-1, with 11 bases aligning to TRBD1. This CDR3 region has 15 residues. From germline, CDR1 is MNHEY and CDR2 SVGAGI. With 5 bases clipped from V and 4 bases from J, the junction kept 6 bases outside the gene matches. The CDR3 protein is CASSRGTGGFTEAFF. The DNA for the CDR3 is TGTGCCAGCAGTCGGGGGACAGGGGGTTTCACTGAAGCTTTCTTT.

The rearrangement uses TRBV9 and TRBJ2-3; 12 bases are shared with TRBD2. Germline lookup yields CDR1 SGDLS and CDR2 YYNGEE. This CDR3 has 17 amino acids. With V trimmed by 3 bases and J by 4 bases, 9 bases remained unmatched. The CDR3 spells CASSGTSGRTEADTQYF. The DNA of the CDR3 is TGTGCCAGCAGCGGTACTAGCGGGAGGACTGAGGCAGATACGCAGTATTTT.

The count of this clone is one. The V call is TRBV18, the J call TRBJ2-1; 11 nucleotides line up with TRBD2. The V and J ends lost 0 bases and 8 bases, in that order; junction bases with no gene match: 6. CDR1 is KGHSH, CDR2 LQKENI, per germline. This CDR3 is built from 16 residues. Here the CDR3 DNA reads TGTGCCAGCTCACCACCTCCTAGCGGGAGGAGTGATGAGCAGTTCTTC. It encodes CASSPPPSGRSDEQFF.

The rearrangement joins TRBV10-3 to TRBJ2-7, with D perhaps matching TRBD2 (5 bases). The CDR3 has 15 residues. Germline lookup yields CDR1 ENHRY and CDR2 SYGVKD. Trimming removed 3 bases from V and 3 bases from J, with 15 bases in between. CDR3 DNA sequence: TGTGCCATCAGTGATAGCGCTCGGGTAGGCTACGAGCAGTACTTC. Encoded protein: CAISDSARVGYEQYF.

The genes are TRBV5-4 and TRBJ1-2; possible D gene TRBD1, 6 bases. The CDR3 extends over 12 amino acids. Trimming removed 3 bases from V and 8 bases from J, with 11 bases in between. Germline CDR1 is SGHNT and CDR2 is YYREEE (reference sequence). The chain's CDR3 is CASSYQGQGYTF. DNA of the CDR3: TGTGCCAGCAGCTATCAGGGGCAGGGCTACACCTTC.